One and the same sample provided the 3 T cell receptor beta chains below, sequenced in a study of T cell responses to AZD1222 COVID-19 vaccine. Repertoires were generated with immunoSEQ multiplex PCR, while TCRdb's copy carries only in-frame clones and drops some. Of about 140,000 clones in the sample, about 86% were seen once. The starting material was peripheral blood, obtained 28 days after the second AZD1222 dose. The origin of the receptors is an adult who received the AZD1222 COVID-19 vaccine.

This clone was found once. J is TRBJ2-1 and V is TRBV10-1, with 7 bases matching TRBD2. CDR1 WNHNN and CDR2 SYGVQD come from the germline V gene (reference sequence). The CDR3 runs 13 residues. With 4 bases clipped from V and 14 bases from J, the junction kept 11 bases outside the gene matches. CDR3 sequence reads: CASSGQGRLAEFF. The CDR3 nucleotides read TGCGCCAGCAGTGGTCAGGGAAGGCTAGCGGAGTTCTTC.

Turning to this clone: The identical CDR3 is also encoded by other nucleotide sequences in the sample. The chain has TRBV7-2 and TRBJ2-7; 8 bases agree with TRBD1. Looked up from germline, CDR1 is SGHTA and CDR2 is FQGNSA. V shed 1 base, J shed 4 bases, and the junction held 0 bases outside the gene matches. The CDR3 is 13 residues long. The CDR3 protein is CASSLGTGYEQYF. The CDR3 DNA reads TGTGCCAGCAGCTTAGGGACAGGGTACGAGCAGTACTTC.

This clone came up a few times. The chain carries TRBV6-1 and TRBJ2-3, with 10 positions matching TRBD2. The CDR3 loop spans 15 amino acids. With 3 bases clipped from V and 3 bases from J, the junction kept 3 bases outside the gene matches. In germline, CDR1 is MNHNS, CDR2 SASEGT. The DNA of the CDR3 is TGTGCCAGCAGTGAGATAGCGGGGGGAACAGATACGCAGTATTTT. It translates to CASSEIAGGTDTQYF.